In this sample, the clone carrying this TCR beta chain is medium-sized. The CDR3 totals 11 residues. V dropped 3 bases and J dropped 7 bases, with 6 bases sitting between them. Germline V gene data show CDR1 as SNHLY and CDR2 as FYNNEI. The data were taken from a study of graft-versus-host responses after intestinal transplantation. Sequencing used immunoSEQ multiplex PCR; TCRdb keeps in-frame clones, though not all of them. Among about 18,000 clones listed, 38% were seen once. The chain carries TRBV2 and TRBJ1-2; D remains ambiguous. This receptor was obtained from a human patient who received an intestinal transplant. The input for sequencing was alloreactive CD4+ T cells from a mixed lymphocyte reaction culture, taken before intestinal transplant. The sample's subset: CFSE-low proliferating T cells sorted from roughly six-day pre-transplant mixed lymphocyte reaction (GvH or HvG direction). This CDR3 is CASSDWVGYTF. The CDR3 coding sequence is TGTGCCAGCAGTGATTGGGTTGGCTACACCTTC.